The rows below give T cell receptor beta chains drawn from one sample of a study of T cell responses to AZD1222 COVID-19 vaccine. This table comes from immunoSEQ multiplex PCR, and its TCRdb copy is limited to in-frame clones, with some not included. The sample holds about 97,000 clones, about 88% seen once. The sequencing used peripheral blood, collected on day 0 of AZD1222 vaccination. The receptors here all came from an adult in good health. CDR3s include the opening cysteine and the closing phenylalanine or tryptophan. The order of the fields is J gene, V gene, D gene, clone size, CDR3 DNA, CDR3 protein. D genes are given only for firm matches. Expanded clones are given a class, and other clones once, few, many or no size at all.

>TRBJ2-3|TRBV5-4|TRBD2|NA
TGTGCCAGCAGCTCTCCGGGACTAGGCACAGATACGCAGTATTTT
CASSSPGLGTDTQYF
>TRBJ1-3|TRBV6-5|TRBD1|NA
TGTGCCAGCAGTTACTACCTAGGGACAGGTCCCAGAACCATATATTTT
CASSYYLGTGPRTIYF
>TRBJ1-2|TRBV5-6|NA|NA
TGTGCCAGCAGCCCCGGGACCCTGACGGGCTACACCTTC
CASSPGTLTGYTF
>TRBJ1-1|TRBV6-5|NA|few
TGTGCCAGCAGTCCCGGGGGGAAAACTTTCTTT
CASSPGGKTFF
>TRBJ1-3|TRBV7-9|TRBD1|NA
TGTGCCAGCAGCTTACCCTGGGACAGAGACTCTGGAAACACCATATATTTT
CASSLPWDRDSGNTIYF
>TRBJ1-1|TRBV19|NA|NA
TGTGCCAGTAGTATAGGGAACACTGAAGCTTTCTTT
CASSIGNTEAFF
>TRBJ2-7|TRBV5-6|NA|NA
TGTGCCAGCAGCTTTTTGGACAGTTACGAGCAGTACTTC
CASSFLDSYEQYF
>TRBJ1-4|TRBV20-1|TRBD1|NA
TGCAGTGCCACCGGGACAGCAAAACTGTTTTTT
CSATGTAKLFF
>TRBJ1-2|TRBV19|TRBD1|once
TGTGCCAGTAGTATAAGACAGGGTCGTAACTATGGCTACACCTTC
CASSIRQGRNYGYTF
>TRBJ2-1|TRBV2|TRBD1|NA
TGTGCCAGCAGTAGTGGACAGGGGAGGATCAATGAGCAGTTCTTC
CASSSGQGRINEQFF
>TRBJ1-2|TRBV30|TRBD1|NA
TGTGCCTGGATCCGGGACAGGACATTCCCACTCTATGGCTACACCTTC
CAWIRDRTFPLYGYTF
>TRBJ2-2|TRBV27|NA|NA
TGTGCCAGCAGTTTGGGGCCCTTTCCCGGGGAGCTGTTTTTT
CASSLGPFPGELFF
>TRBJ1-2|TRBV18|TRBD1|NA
TGTGCCAGCTCATCTGGGACAGGGGGCTATGGCTACACCTTC
CASSSGTGGYGYTF
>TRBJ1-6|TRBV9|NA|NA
TGTGCCAGCAGCGTAGAGGCCCGGCCACCCCTCCACTTT
CASSVEARPPLHF
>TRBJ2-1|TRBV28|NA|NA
TGTGCCGGGATGGACAGCCCTCTGGGGTACAATGAGCAGTTCTTC
CAGMDSPLGYNEQFF
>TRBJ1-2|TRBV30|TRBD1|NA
TGTGCCTGGAGCCCCCAGGGGGCGCGAAATGGCTACACCTTC
CAWSPQGARNGYTF
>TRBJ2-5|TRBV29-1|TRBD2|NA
TGCAGCGCTGTAGCAGCGGGGGCCCCTACCCAGTACTTC
CSAVAAGAPTQYF
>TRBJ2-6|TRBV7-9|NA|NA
TGTGCCAGCAGTCCCTCTGGGGCCAACGTCCTGACTTTC
CASSPSGANVLTF
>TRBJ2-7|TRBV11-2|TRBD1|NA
TGTGCCAGCAGCTTAGAACAGGGGCAGACCTACGAGCAGTACTTC
CASSLEQGQTYEQYF
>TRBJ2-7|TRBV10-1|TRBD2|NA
TGCGCCAGCAGTGAGTCCGTCGGGGGGAATCAGTACTTC
CASSESVGGNQYF
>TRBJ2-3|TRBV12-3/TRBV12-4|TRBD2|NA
TGTGCCAGCAGCCCGGGGGGGACGCAGTATTTT
CASSPGGTQYF
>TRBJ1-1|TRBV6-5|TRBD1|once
TGTGCCAGCAGTTACCAGACAGGGGATACTGAAGCTTTCTTT
CASSYQTGDTEAFF
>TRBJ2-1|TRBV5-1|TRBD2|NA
TGCGCCAGCAGCCCGAGCGGGGGCTACTCCTACAATGAGCAGTTCTTC
CASSPSGGYSYNEQFF